This T cell receptor (beta chain) was found in a study of response to subunit inactivated influenza vaccine. The V segment lost 4 bases and the J segment 5 bases; nucleotides outside the gene matches: 9. Germline lookup yields CDR1 MNHNS and CDR2 SASEGT. The CDR3 has 16 residues. TCRdb reanalysed the RT-PCR reads using MiXCR and keeps one entry per CDR3 protein. This sample has approximately 530,000 distinct CDR3 sequences; less than 8% occur once, and the top ten carry 10% to 15%. Specimen: PBMCs from blood, collected roughly 24 months after vaccination. V usage is TRBV6-1 and J usage is TRBJ1-1, with 11 bases lining up with TRBD1. This clonotype was sampled from a man between 50 and 69 years old who received an inactivated influenza vaccine. The CDR3 region is CASSAPGTGGDTEAFF. The CDR3 DNA follows: TGTGCCAGCAGTGCCCCCGGGACAGGGGGGGATACTGAAGCTTTCTTT.